Shown below are 23 T cell receptor beta chains from a single sample sequenced in a study of shared clonotypes between healthy human individuals. The naive CD8 fraction comprised CD45RO-negative cells positively selected for CCR7 and excluded terminally differentiated effector memory CD45RA+ cells. TCRdb's copy holds only in-frame clones and misses some; the assay was immunoSEQ multiplex PCR. The sample comprises approximately 2,000,000 clones, 93% of which are singletons, and over 1.5% rests with the top ten. Source material: naive CD8+ T cells from PBMCs. These receptors came from a man younger than 35 in good health. Some clones in this sample may be carry-over from other donors' samples.

This chain links TRBV29-1 with TRBJ1-1; D is unresolved. V was pared by 5 bases and J by 3 bases, with 13 bases between. The CDR3 spans 13 residues. CDR1 is SQVTM and CDR2 is ANQGSEA in the germline V gene. The CDR3: CSVRERTYTEAFF. CDR3 DNA sequence: TGCAGCGTTCGGGAGCGAACTTACACTGAAGCTTTCTTT.

For the CDR3, the DNA is TGTGCCAGCAGTTTCCGGATCCGGGGAATGAACACTGAAGCTTTCTTT. Translating it yields CASSFRIRGMNTEAFF. The V call is TRBV27, the J call TRBJ1-1; D is undetermined. The CDR3 sequence is 16 residues long. Germline CDR1 reads MNHEY; CDR2 reads SMNVEV (reference sequence). Deletions cut 3 bases from V and 0 bases from J, with 14 bases between.

V is TRBV28 and J is TRBJ2-5, with unresolved D. The V gene's germline CDR1 is MDHEN and CDR2 SYDVKM. The V end was cut by 9 bases, the J end by 5 bases, with 10 bases between. The CDR3 consists of 11 residues. The CDR3 region has the DNA TGTGCCAGAAGGCTTGGGGAGACCCAGTACTTC. Its protein product is CARRLGETQYF.

The rearrangement links TRBV4-1 to TRBJ1-1; no clear D gene. V was shortened by 4 bases and J by 5 bases, with 11 bases between the two germline ends. Per germline, CDR1 MGHRA and CDR2 YSYEKL. This CDR3 has 13 residues. This CDR3 reads CASSPTRGTEAFF. The CDR3, as DNA: TGCGCCAGCAGCCCGACCCGAGGGACTGAAGCTTTCTTT.

The J gene is TRBJ2-5, the V gene TRBV7-8; TRBD2 agrees at 8 bases. The CDR3 spans 15 residues. Germline CDR1 reads SGHVS; CDR2 reads FQNEAQ. V was pared by 6 bases and J by 4 bases, with 10 bases of the junction left unmatched. CDR3 loop: CASRHPSSGRETQYF. DNA for the CDR3: TGTGCCAGCAGACACCCGTCCAGCGGGAGAGAGACCCAGTACTTC.

This clone was recorded a few times. This chain joins TRBV2 and TRBJ1-5; the D gene is possibly TRBD1 (5 bases). CDR1 is SNHLY and CDR2 is FYNNEI in the germline V gene. The CDR3 covers 15 residues. V was shortened by 7 bases and J by 0 bases, with 13 bases between the two germline ends. The CDR3: CASTSGASSNQPQHF. The DNA of the CDR3 is TGTGCCAGCACCAGCGGGGCCTCTAGCAATCAGCCCCAGCATTTT.

This chain uses TRBV7-9 with TRBJ2-7; 10 bases are shared with TRBD2. The trim removed 5 bases at V and 2 bases at J, leaving 9 bases unmatched. The length of the CDR3 is 16 residues. The germline CDR1 and CDR2 sequences are SEHNR and FQNEAQ (reference sequence). DNA of the CDR3: TGTGCCAGCAGCGAGGCCGGGACTAGCGTGCCCTACGAGCAGTACTTC. Its translation is CASSEAGTSVPYEQYF.

V is TRBV7-6 and J is TRBJ2-4; 14 bases agree with TRBD2. Trimming cost V 5 bases and J 0 bases; bases outside gene matches: 9. Germline V gives CDR1 SGHVS, CDR2 FNYEAQ. This CDR3 comprises 19 residues. Here the CDR3 DNA reads TGTGCCAGCAGCGCCCGACTAGCGGGAGGGCCGGGAGCCAAAAACATTCAGTACTTC. Protein: CASSARLAGGPGAKNIQYF.

Here the CDR3 reads CASSPGEANYGYTF. CDR3 DNA sequence: TGTGCCAGCAGCCCGGGGGAGGCCAACTATGGCTACACCTTC. The chain recombines TRBV7-9 with TRBJ1-2, with D perhaps matching TRBD1 (5 bases). Trimming shortened V by 5 bases and J by 2 bases, and 12 bases separated the two germline ends. CDR3 length: 14 residues. Germline assignment: CDR1 SEHNR and CDR2 FQNEAQ (reference sequence). Filled out from reference TRBV7-9 and TRBJ1-2, the complete variable domain reads DTGVSQNPRHKITKRGQNVTFRCDPISEHNRLYWYRQTLGQGPEFLTYFQNEAQLEKSRLLSDRFSAERPKGSFSTLEIQRTEQGDSAMYLCASSPGEANYGYTFGSGTRLTVV.

The chain uses TRBV6-5 and TRBJ2-7; D unresolved. Germline CDR1 MNHEY, CDR2 SVGAGI. The CDR3 covers 13 residues. The V end lost 1 base, the J end lost 7 bases, and 11 bases lay between the germline ends. The CDR3 DNA follows: TGTGCCAGCAGTTACTTGGTGGCTGGGGAGCAGTACTTC. Amino acids: CASSYLVAGEQYF.

V and J are TRBV27 and TRBJ2-3, with D possibly TRBD2 on 5 matching bases. V gave up 4 bases and J gave up 0 bases, with 17 bases separating them. From germline, CDR1 is MNHEY and CDR2 SMNVEV (reference sequence). The CDR3 has 17 residues. DNA of the CDR3: TGTGCCAGCAGTTCCCCCCTGGACGGACTTAGCACAGATACGCAGTATTTT. It translates to CASSSPLDGLSTDTQYF.

The V and J genes are TRBV7-8 and TRBJ2-7, with 13 bases identical to TRBD2. The CDR3 consists of 16 residues. The germline CDR1 and CDR2 sequences are SGHVS and FQNEAQ. Trimming cost V 5 bases and J 4 bases; bases outside gene matches: 8. The CDR3 sequence is CASSQGLAGTVYEQYF. The DNA of the CDR3 is TGTGCCAGCAGCCAGGGACTAGCGGGGACCGTGTACGAGCAGTACTTC.

The chain carries TRBV27 and TRBJ2-1; TRBD1 might be the D (5 bases). Trimming stripped 4 bases from V and 3 bases from J, with 7 bases between. The CDR3 totals 13 residues. CDR1 is MNHEY and CDR2 is SMNVEV in the germline V gene (reference sequence). CDR3 sequence (DNA): TGTGCCAGCAGTTCGACAGACTACAATGAGCAGTTCTTC. This encodes CASSSTDYNEQFF.

In the case of this clone: Different DNA sequences within this sample yield the same CDR3. The chain links TRBV27 to TRBJ2-1, with D possibly TRBD2 on 6 matching bases. CDR3 length: 12 residues. Germline V gene data show CDR1 as MNHEY and CDR2 as SMNVEV (reference sequence). Trimming took off 3 bases at V and 8 bases at J, with 8 bases between the two ends. CDR3 amino acids: CASSLGGDEQFF. CDR3 DNA sequence: TGTGCCAGCAGTTTGGGCGGGGATGAGCAGTTCTTC.

The V and J genes are TRBV4-1 and TRBJ1-2, with D hard to call. CDR1 and CDR2 (germline): MGHRA, YSYEKL. The ends were cut back, 1 base at V and 4 bases at J, with 19 bases in the middle. The CDR3 is made up of 17 amino acids. CDR3 DNA sequence: TGCGCCAGCAGCCAAGGGTCCTATCGGGGTGAGGGCTATGGCTACACCTTC. Encoded protein: CASSQGSYRGEGYGYTF.

The rearrangement links TRBV5-1 to TRBJ2-2; D uncertain. Germline values: CDR1 SGHRS, CDR2 YFSETQ. The V end lost 0 bases, the J end lost 3 bases, and 12 bases lay between the germline ends. The CDR3 totals 16 residues. The CDR3 coding sequence is TGCGCCAGCAGCTTGGATCCGGGTCGTGACACCGGGGAGCTGTTTTTT. This gives the protein CASSLDPGRDTGELFF.

The V call is TRBV11-2, the J call TRBJ1-1; D is possibly TRBD1 (5 bases). Trimming left V 1 base short and J 3 bases short, with 9 bases between. CDR3 length: 14 amino acids. Per the germline V gene, CDR1 is SGHAT and CDR2 is FQNNGV. The CDR3 coding sequence is TGTGCCAGCAGCTTAGCAGGGACCGACACTGAAGCTTTCTTT. Protein product: CASSLAGTDTEAFF.

This chain uses TRBV5-8 with TRBJ2-7, with D possibly matching TRBD1 (6 bases). The germline gives CDR1 SGHTS, CDR2 YDEGEE. V was cut by 4 bases and J by 7 bases, with 15 bases left in between. The CDR3 length is 13 residues. The CDR3 spells CASSTGTMGEQYF. In nucleotides, the CDR3 is TGTGCCAGCAGCACCGGGACAATGGGGGAGCAGTACTTC.

The V call is TRBV7-9, the J call TRBJ2-1; 12 positions agree with TRBD2. The CDR3 extends over 15 amino acids. V dropped 7 bases and J dropped 8; count of bases not matched to a gene: 9. Germline-derived CDR1 and CDR2 are SEHNR and FQNEAQ (reference sequence). For the CDR3, the DNA is TGTGCCAGCACCCCCAGGACTAGCGGGGCCGATGAGCAGTTCTTC. Protein sequence: CASTPRTSGADEQFF.

The chain combines TRBV19 with TRBJ1-2, with 8 bases matching TRBD1. The germline V gene has CDR1 LNHDA and CDR2 SQIVND (reference sequence). Germline trimming cut 3 bases from V and 7 bases from J; bases unmatched to any gene: 4. This CDR3 is 13 amino acids long. CDR3 sequence: CASSIWTGFGYTF. The CDR3 DNA reads as TGTGCCAGTAGTATTTGGACAGGGTTTGGCTACACCTTC.

Notes on this clone: This specimen includes other DNA sequences encoding the same CDR3. The gene calls are TRBV11-2 and TRBJ2-3; the match to TRBD2 covers 9 bases. Germline V gene data show CDR1 as SGHAT and CDR2 as FQNNGV. This CDR3 region has 15 residues. V trimming: 1 base; J trimming: 4 bases; junction bases outside the gene matches: 3. CDR3 sequence reads: CASSLGGRAADTQYF. The CDR3 nucleotides read TGTGCCAGCAGCTTAGGCGGGAGGGCCGCAGATACGCAGTATTTT.

This rearrangement joins TRBV19 to TRBJ2-7; 9 bases agree with TRBD2. Germline CDR1 and CDR2: LNHDA and SQIVND (reference sequence). After removal of 3 bases from V and 0 bases from J, the junction contained 9 bases not matched to a gene. The CDR3 loop spans 17 amino acids. The CDR3 sequence is CASSIRLSREGSYEQYF. CDR3 DNA sequence: TGTGCCAGTAGTATTCGTCTGTCGCGGGAGGGCTCCTACGAGCAGTACTTC.

This sequence joins TRBV4-1 and TRBJ2-7; 8 nucleotides agree with TRBD1. The germline gives CDR1 MGHRA, CDR2 YSYEKL. With 3 bases clipped from V and 3 bases from J, the junction kept 7 bases outside the gene matches. The CDR3 is 15 amino acids. The CDR3 DNA is TGCGCCAGCAGCCACTTCCCCGGGACAGGCTACGAGCAGTACTTC. Encoded protein: CASSHFPGTGYEQYF.